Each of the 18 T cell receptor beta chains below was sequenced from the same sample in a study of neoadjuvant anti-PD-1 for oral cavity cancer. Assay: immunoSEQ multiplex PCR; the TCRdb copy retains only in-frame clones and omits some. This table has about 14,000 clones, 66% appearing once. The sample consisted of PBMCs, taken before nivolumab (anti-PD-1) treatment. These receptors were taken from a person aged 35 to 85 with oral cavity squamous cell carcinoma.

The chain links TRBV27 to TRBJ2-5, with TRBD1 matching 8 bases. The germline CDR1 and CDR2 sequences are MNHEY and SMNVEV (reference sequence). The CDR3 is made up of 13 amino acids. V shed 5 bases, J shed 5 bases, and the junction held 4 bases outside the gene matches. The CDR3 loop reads CASSLRTGETQYF. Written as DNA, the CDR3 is TGTGCCAGCAGTCTCCGGACAGGGGAGACCCAGTACTTC.

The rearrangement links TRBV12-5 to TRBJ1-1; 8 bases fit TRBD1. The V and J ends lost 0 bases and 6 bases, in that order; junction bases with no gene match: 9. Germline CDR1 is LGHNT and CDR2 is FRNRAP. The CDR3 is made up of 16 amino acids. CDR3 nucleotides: TGTGCTAGTGGTTTGGTATTCCGGACAGGGAAGCCTGAAGCTTTCTTT. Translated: CASGLVFRTGKPEAFF. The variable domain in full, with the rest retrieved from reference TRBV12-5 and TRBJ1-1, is DARVTQTPRHKVTEMGQEVTMRCQPILGHNTVFWYRQTMMQGLELLAYFRNRAPLDDSGMPKDRFSAEMPDATLATLKIQPSEPRDSAVYFCASGLVFRTGKPEAFFGQGTRLTVV.

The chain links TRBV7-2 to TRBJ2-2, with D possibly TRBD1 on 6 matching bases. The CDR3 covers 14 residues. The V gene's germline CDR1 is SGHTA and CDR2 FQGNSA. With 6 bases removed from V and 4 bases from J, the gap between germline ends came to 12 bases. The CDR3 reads CASRLGGATGELFF. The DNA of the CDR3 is TGTGCCAGCAGACTAGGGGGAGCCACCGGGGAGCTGTTTTTT. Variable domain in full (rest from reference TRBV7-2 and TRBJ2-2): GAGVSQSPSNKVTEKGKDVELRCDPISGHTALYWYRQSLGQGLEFLIYFQGNSAPDKSGLPSDRFSAERTGGSVSTLTIQRTQQEDSAVYLCASRLGGATGELFFGEGSRLTVL.

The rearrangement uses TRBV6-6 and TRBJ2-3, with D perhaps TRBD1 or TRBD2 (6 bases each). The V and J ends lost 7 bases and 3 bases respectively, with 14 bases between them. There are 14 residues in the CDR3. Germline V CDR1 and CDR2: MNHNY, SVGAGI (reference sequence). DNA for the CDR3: TGTGCCAGCACAGGGGCAGGGAGGACAGATACGCAGTATTTT. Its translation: CASTGAGRTDTQYF.

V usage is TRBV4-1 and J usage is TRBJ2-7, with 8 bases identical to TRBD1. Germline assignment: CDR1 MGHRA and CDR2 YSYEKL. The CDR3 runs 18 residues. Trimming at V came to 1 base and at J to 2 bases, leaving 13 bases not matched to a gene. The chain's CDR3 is CASSQGLRDRWRTYEQYF. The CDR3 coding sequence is TGCGCCAGCAGCCAAGGCCTCCGGGACAGGTGGCGGACCTACGAGCAGTACTTC.

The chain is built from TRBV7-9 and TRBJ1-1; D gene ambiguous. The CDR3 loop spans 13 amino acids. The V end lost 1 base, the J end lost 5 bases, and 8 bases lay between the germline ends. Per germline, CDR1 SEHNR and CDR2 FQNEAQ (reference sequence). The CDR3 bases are TGTGCCAGCAGCTTAGGTGGGCTTACTGAAGCTTTCTTT. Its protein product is CASSLGGLTEAFF.

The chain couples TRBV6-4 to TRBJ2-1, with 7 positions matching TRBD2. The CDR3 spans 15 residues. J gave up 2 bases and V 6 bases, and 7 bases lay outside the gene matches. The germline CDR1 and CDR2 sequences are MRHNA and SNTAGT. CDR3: CASRWEGDPYNEQFF. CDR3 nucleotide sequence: TGTGCCAGCAGATGGGAGGGTGACCCCTACAATGAGCAGTTCTTC.

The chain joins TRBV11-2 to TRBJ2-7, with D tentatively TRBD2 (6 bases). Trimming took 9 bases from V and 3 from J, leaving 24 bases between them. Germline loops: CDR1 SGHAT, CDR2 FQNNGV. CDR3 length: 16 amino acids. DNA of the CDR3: TGTGCCAGTCTCCCCTCATTTGGGCTAGCGAACTACGAGCAGTACTTC. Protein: CASLPSFGLANYEQYF.

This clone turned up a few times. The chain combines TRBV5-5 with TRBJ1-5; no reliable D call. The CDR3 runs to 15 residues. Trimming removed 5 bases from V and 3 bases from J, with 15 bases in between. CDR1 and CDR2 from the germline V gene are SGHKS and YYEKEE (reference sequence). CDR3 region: CASSLAGGLNQPQHF. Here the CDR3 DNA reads TGTGCCAGCAGTCTGGCGGGAGGCCTCAATCAGCCCCAGCATTTT. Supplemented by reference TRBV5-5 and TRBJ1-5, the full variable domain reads DAGVTQSPTHLIKTRGQQVTLRCSPISGHKSVSWYQQVLGQGPQFIFQYYEKEERGRGNFPDRFSARQFPNYSSELNVNALLLGDSALYLCASSLAGGLNQPQHFGDGTRLSIL.

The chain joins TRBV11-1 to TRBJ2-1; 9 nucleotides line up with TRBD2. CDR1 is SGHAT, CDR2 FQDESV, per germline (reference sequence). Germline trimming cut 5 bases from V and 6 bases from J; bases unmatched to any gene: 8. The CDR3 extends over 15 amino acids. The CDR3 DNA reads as TGTGCCAGCAGCCTCACTAGCGGGCGGAGCAATGAGCAGTTCTTC. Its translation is CASSLTSGRSNEQFF.

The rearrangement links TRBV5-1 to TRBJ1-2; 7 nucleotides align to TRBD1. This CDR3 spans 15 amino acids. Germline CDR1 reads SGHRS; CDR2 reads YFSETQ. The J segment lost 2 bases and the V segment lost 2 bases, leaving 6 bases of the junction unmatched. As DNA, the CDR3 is TGCGCCAGCAGCTTAACCGGGACAGAGAACTATGGCTACACCTTC. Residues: CASSLTGTENYGYTF.

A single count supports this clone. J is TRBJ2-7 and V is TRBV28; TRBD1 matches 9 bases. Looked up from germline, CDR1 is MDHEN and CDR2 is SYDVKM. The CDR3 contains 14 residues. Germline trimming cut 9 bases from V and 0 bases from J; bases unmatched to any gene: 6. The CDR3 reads CASGTGQGSYEQYF. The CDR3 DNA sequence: TGTGCCAGTGGAACGGGACAGGGCTCCTACGAGCAGTACTTC.

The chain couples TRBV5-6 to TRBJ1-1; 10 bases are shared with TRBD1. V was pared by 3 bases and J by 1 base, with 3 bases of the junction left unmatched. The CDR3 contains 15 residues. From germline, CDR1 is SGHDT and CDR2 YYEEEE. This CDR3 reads CASSYRDRGNTEAFF. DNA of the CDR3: TGTGCCAGCAGCTATAGGGACAGGGGGAACACTGAAGCTTTCTTT.

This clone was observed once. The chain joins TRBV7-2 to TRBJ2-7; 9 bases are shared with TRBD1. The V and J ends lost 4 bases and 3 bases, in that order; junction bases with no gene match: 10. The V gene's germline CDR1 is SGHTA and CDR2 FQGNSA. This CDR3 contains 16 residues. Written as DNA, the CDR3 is TGTGCCAGCAGCTCACTCGGACAGGGGAAAAACTACGAGCAGTACTTC. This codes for CASSSLGQGKNYEQYF.

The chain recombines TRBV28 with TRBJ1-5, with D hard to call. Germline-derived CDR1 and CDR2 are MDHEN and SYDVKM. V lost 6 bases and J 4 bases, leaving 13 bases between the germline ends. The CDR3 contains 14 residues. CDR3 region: CASSGSAGNQPQHF. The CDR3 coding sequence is TGTGCCAGCAGCGGCTCGGCAGGAAATCAGCCCCAGCATTTT.

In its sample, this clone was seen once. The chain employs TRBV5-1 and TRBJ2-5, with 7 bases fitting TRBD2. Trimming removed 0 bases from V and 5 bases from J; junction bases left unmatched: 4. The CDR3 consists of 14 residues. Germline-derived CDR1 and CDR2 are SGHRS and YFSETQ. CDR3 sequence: CASSLGGSYETQYF. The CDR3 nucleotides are TGCGCCAGCAGCTTGGGCGGGAGTTACGAGACCCAGTACTTC.

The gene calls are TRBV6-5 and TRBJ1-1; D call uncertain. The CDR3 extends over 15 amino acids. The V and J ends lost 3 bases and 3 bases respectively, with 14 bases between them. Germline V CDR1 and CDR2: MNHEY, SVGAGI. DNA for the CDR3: TGTGCCAGCAGTTATTCGAAGGGCGGGGACACTGAAGCTTTCTTT. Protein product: CASSYSKGGDTEAFF.

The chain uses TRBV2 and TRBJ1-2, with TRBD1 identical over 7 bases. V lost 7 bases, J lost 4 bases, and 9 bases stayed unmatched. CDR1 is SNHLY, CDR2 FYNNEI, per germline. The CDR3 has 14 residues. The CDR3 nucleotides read TGTGCCAGCATGGGAAGGGGGCGTTCCTATGGCTACACCTTC. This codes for CASMGRGRSYGYTF. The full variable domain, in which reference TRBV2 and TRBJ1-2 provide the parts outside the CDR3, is EPEVTQTPSHQVTQMGQEVILRCVPISNHLYFYWYRQILGQKVEFLVSFYNNEISEKSEIFDDQFSVERPDGSNFTLKIRSTKLEDSAMYFCASMGRGRSYGYTFGSGTRLTVV.